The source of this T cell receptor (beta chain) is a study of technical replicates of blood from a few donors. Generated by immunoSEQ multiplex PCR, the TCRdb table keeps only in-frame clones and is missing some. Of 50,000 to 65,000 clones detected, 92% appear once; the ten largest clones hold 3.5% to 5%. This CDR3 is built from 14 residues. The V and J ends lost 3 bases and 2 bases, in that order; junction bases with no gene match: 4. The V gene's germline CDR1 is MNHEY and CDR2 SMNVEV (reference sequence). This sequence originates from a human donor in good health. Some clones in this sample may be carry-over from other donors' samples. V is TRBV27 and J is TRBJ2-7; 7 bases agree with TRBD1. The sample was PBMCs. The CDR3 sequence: CASSFSTGTYEQYF. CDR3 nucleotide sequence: TGTGCCAGCAGTTTCTCGACAGGGACCTACGAGCAGTACTTC.